Listed here are 9 T cell receptor beta chains from one sample, sequenced in a study of blood T cells in healthy people across ages. The second PCR ran roughly 6 to 11 cycles with a sample-barcoded 5' primer and J-beta primers. TCRdb processed the 5' RACE reads anew with MiXCR; each CDR3 protein has one entry. The data show 1.5 million to 2 million distinct CDR3 sequences, roughly 27% seen once. The sample comprised blood. These TCRs come from a woman aged 25 to 39 in good health.

This clonotype was picked up many times. This chain joins TRBV20-1 and TRBJ2-7, with TRBD2 identical over 9 bases. V lost 5 bases to trimming and J lost 1 base; unmatched junction nucleotides: 9. Germline loops: CDR1 DFQATT, CDR2 SNEGSKA (reference sequence). The CDR3 is 15 amino acids. The CDR3 spells CSAVLAGITSYEQYF. In DNA form, the CDR3 reads TGCAGTGCTGTTCTAGCGGGGATCACTTCCTACGAGCAGTACTTC.

The chain joins TRBV3-1 to TRBJ2-5; D remains ambiguous. Matching the DNA end better, TRBJ2-7 makes the J call doubtful. The germline V gene has CDR1 LGHDT and CDR2 YNNKEL (reference sequence). This CDR3 has 14 residues. The CDR3 nucleotides are TGTGCCAGCAGCCAAGGGGTCCCGAGCAACGAGCAGTACTTC. This translates into CASSQGVPSNEQYF.

The CDR3 sequence is CASSSTEPFSTDTQYF. CDR3 in DNA: TGTGCCAGCAGCTCGACGGAGCCGTTTTCCACAGATACGCAGTATTTT. The chain carries TRBV7-9 and TRBJ2-3; D is unclear. The CDR3 loop spans 16 amino acids. V gave up 4 bases and J gave up 2 bases, with 16 bases separating them. CDR1 and CDR2 (germline): SEHNR, FQNEAQ (reference sequence).

This clonotype has a handful of counts. This chain uses TRBV5-1 with TRBJ2-3; D is unresolved. V dropped 1 base and J dropped 0 bases, with 9 bases sitting between them. The germline gives CDR1 SGHRS, CDR2 YFSETQ. The CDR3 covers 15 residues. Here the CDR3 DNA reads TGCGCCAGCAGCTTGCTTCCCGGTAGCACAGATACGCAGTATTTT. Translating gives CASSLLPGSTDTQYF.

The V call is TRBV6-5, the J call TRBJ1-2, with 8 bases matching TRBD1. This CDR3 region has 13 residues. The germline V gene has CDR1 MNHEY and CDR2 SVGAGI. Losses at the gene ends were 2 bases for V and 8 bases for J; bases not matched to a gene: 4. This CDR3 is CASSYDRGRGYTF. For the CDR3, the DNA is TGTGCCAGCAGTTACGACAGGGGTAGAGGCTACACCTTC.

This clonotype was seen more than once but under ten times. J is TRBJ2-1 and V is TRBV14; the D gene is possibly TRBD2 (6 bases). Germline V lookup: CDR1 SGHDN, CDR2 FVKESK. V dropped 5 bases and J dropped 8 bases, with 22 bases sitting between them. The CDR3 is 16 amino acids. CDR3 region: CASSTPLPPGSDEQFF. DNA for the CDR3: TGTGCCAGCAGCACTCCACTTCCTCCCGGGAGTGATGAGCAGTTCTTC.

This clonotype was seen repeatedly, ten times or more. This chain connects TRBV29-1 to TRBJ2-5; TRBD2 matches at 11 bases. There are 14 residues in the CDR3. Trimming removed 4 bases from V and 2 bases from J; junction bases left unmatched: 3. The V gene's germline CDR1 is SQVTM and CDR2 ANQGSEA. The CDR3 coding sequence is TGCAGCGTTGGCCTAGCGGGGGGTCAAGAGACCCAGTACTTC. Protein product: CSVGLAGGQETQYF. Full variable domain (outside the CDR3, taken from reference TRBV29-1 and TRBJ2-5): SAVISQKPSRDICQRGTSLTIQCQVDSQVTMMFWYRQQPGQSLTLIATANQGSEATYESGFVIDKFPISRPNLTFSTLTVSNMSPEDSSIYLCSVGLAGGQETQYFGPGTRLLVL.

The chain uses TRBV20-1 and TRBJ2-1, with D perhaps TRBD2 (5 bases). Germline CDR1 reads DFQATT; CDR2 reads SNEGSKA (reference sequence). CDR3 length: 12 residues. The ends were cut back, 6 bases at V and 7 bases at J, with 13 bases in the middle. CDR3 residues: CSAVVGNNEQFF. The CDR3 bases are TGCAGTGCCGTGGTCGGGAATAATGAGCAGTTCTTC.

A note on this clonotype: Just one base apart from a much larger clone, this may be a read error. CDR3 sequence (DNA): TGCACCAGCACACAGGGTAGTGGAAATGAGCAGTTCTTC. This gives the protein CTSTQGSGNEQFF. The rearrangement joins TRBV5-1 to TRBJ2-1; weak D call: TRBD1 (6 bases). Per the germline V gene, CDR1 is SGHRS and CDR2 is YFSETQ. The CDR3 sequence is 13 residues long.